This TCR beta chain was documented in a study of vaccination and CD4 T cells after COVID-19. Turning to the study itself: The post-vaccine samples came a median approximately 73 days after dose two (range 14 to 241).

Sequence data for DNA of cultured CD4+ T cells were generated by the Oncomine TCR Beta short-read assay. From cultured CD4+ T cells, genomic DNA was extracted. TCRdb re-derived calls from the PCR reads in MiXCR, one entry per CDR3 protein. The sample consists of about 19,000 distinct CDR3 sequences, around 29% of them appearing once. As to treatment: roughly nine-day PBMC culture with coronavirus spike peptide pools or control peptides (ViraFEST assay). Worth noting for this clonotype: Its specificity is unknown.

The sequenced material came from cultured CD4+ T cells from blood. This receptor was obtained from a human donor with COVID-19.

DNA of the CDR3: TGTGCCAGCAGAACAGGGATCTACGAGCAGTACTTC. This sequence encodes CASRTGIYEQYF. V is TRBV7-2 and J is TRBJ2-7, with D possibly being TRBD1 (6 bases). Between the trimmed V and J ends, which lost 6 bases and 3 bases, there was a span of 9 bases. The CDR3 spans 12 residues. The germline CDR1 and CDR2 sequences are SGHTA and FQGNSA.